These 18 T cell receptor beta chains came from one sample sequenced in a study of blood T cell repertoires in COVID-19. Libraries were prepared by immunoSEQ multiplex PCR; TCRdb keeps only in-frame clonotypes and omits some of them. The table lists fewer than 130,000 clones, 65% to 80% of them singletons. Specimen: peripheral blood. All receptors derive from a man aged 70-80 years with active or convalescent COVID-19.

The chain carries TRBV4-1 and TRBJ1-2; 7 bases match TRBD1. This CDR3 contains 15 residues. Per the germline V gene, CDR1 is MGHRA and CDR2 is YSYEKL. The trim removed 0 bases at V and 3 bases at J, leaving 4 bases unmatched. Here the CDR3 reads CASSQEDRVYYGYTF. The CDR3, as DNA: TGCGCCAGCAGCCAAGAAGACAGGGTGTACTATGGCTACACCTTC.

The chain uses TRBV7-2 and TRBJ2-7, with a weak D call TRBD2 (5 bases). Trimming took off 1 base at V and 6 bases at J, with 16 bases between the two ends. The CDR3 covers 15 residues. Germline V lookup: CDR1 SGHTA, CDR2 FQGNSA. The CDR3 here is CASSLVAMVGGEQYF. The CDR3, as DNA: TGTGCCAGCAGCTTAGTAGCTATGGTCGGAGGCGAGCAGTACTTC. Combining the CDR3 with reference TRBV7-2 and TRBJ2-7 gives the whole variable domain GAGVSQSPSNKVTEKGKDVELRCDPISGHTALYWYRQSLGQGLEFLIYFQGNSAPDKSGLPSDRFSAERTGGSVSTLTIQRTQQEDSAVYLCASSLVAMVGGEQYFGPGTRLTVT.

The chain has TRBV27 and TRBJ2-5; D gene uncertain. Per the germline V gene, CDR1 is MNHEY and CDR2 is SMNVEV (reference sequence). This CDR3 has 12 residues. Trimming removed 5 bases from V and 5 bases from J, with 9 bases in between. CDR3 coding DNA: TGTGCCAGCAGTGATGCGCGGGAGACCCAGTACTTC. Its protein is CASSDARETQYF.

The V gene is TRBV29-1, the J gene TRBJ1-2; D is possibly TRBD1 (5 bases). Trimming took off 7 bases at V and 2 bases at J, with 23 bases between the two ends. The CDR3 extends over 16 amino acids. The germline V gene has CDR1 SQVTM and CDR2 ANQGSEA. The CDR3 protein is CSAVIFDSITNYGYTF. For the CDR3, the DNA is TGCAGCGCCGTCATTTTCGACAGCATCACAAACTATGGCTACACCTTC.

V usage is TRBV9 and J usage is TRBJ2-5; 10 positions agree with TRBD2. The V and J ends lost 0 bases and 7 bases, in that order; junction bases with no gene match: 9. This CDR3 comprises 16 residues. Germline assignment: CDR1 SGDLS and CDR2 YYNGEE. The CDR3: CASSVDSGGSGGTQYF. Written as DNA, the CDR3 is TGTGCCAGCAGCGTAGATAGCGGGGGGTCCGGCGGGACCCAGTACTTC.

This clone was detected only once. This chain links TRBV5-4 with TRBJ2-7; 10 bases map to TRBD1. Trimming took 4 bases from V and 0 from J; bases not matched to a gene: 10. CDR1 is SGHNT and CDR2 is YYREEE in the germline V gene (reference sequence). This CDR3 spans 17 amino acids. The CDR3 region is CASSPHSGTGASYEQYF. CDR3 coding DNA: TGTGCCAGCAGCCCCCACTCCGGGACAGGGGCCTCCTACGAGCAGTACTTC.

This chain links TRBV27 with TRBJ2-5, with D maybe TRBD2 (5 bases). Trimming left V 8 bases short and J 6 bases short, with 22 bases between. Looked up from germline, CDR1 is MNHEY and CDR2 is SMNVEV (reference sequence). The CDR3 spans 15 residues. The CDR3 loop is CASSPGGGRLQTQYF. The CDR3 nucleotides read TGTGCCAGCTCCCCTGGAGGCGGGCGGTTGCAGACCCAGTACTTC.

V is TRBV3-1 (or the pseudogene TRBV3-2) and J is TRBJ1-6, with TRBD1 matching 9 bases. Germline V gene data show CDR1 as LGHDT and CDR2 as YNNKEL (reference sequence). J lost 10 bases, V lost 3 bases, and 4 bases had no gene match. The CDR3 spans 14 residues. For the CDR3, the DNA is TGTGCCAGCAGCCAGTACAGGGGGCCCTCACCCCTCCACTTT. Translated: CASSQYRGPSPLHF.

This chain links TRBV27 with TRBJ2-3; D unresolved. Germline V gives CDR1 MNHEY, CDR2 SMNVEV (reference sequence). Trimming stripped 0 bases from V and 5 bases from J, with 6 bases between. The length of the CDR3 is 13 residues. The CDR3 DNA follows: TGTGCCAGCAGTTTATCGATTAGAGATACGCAGTATTTT. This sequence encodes CASSLSIRDTQYF.

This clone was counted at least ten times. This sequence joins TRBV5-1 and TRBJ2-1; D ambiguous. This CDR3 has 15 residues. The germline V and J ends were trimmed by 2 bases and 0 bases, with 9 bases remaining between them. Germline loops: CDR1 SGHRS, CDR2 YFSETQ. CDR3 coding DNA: TGCGCCAGCAGCTTACAGCTGAGCTCCTACAATGAGCAGTTCTTC. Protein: CASSLQLSSYNEQFF.

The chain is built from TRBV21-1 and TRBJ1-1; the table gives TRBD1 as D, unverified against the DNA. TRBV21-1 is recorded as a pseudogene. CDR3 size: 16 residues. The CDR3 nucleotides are TGTGCCAGCCACGAAAAACAGATTACCATGAACACTGAAGCTTTCTTT. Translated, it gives CASHEKQITMNTEAFF.

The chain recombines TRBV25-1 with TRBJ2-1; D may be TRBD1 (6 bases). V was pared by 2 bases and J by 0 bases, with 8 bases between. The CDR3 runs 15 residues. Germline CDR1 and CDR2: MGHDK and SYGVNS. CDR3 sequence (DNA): TGTGCCAGCAGTGAAACAGGGAGCTCCTACAATGAGCAGTTCTTC. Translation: CASSETGSSYNEQFF.

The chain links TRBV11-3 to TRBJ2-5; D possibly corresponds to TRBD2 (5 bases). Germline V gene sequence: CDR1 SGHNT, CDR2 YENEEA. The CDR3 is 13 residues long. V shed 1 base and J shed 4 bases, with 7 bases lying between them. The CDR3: CASSLGGGETQYF. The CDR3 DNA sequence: TGTGCCAGCAGCTTAGGCGGAGGAGAGACCCAGTACTTC.

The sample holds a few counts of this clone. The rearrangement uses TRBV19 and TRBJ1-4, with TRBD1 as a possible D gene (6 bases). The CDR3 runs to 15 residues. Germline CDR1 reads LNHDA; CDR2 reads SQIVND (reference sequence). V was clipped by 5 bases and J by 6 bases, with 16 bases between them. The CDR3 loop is CASSSQVPGDEKLFF. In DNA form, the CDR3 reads TGTGCCAGTAGTTCCCAGGTTCCAGGGGATGAAAAACTGTTTTTT.

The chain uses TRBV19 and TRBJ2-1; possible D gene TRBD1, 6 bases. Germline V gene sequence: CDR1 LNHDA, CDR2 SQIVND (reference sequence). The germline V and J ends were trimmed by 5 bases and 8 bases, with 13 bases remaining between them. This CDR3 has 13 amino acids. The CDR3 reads CASSRQEGDEQFF. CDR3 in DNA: TGTGCCAGTAGTCGACAGGAAGGGGATGAGCAGTTCTTC.

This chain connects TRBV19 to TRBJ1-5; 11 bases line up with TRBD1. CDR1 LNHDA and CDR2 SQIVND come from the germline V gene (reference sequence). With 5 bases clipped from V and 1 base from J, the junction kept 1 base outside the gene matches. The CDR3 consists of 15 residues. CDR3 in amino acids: CASSGQGASNQPQHF. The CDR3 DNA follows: TGTGCCAGTAGTGGACAGGGGGCGAGCAATCAGCCCCAGCATTTT.

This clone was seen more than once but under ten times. The CDR3 region is CASSVGSQSEKLFF. For the CDR3, the DNA is TGTGCCAGCAGCGTCGGGTCGCAATCGGAAAAACTGTTTTTT. This chain joins TRBV9 and TRBJ1-4, with D unclear. Germline CDR1 and CDR2: SGDLS and YYNGEE. The CDR3 is made up of 14 amino acids. V was trimmed by 2 bases and J by 8 bases, leaving 13 bases between them.

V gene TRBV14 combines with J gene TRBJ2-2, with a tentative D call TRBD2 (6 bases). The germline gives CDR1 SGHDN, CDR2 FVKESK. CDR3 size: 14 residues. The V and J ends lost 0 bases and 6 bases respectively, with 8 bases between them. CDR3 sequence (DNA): TGTGCCAGCAGCCAAGAATGGGGGGCCGGGGAGCTGTTTTTT. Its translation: CASSQEWGAGELFF.